This paragraph reports one T cell receptor beta chain. What it binds is not known. This sample is part of a study of cytomegalovirus exposure and HLA in healthy donors. From germline, CDR1 is MNHNY and CDR2 SVGAGI (reference sequence). V lost 2 bases to trimming and J lost 5 bases; unmatched junction nucleotides: 6. The length of the CDR3 is 15 residues. Study findings and constraints: About 87% or about 30% of the time was how often most TCR beta V segments were productive, according to an earlier analysis. On later analysis, the bulk of CMV-associated TCR beta chains appeared to be HLA-restricted. A later analysis showed HLA-associated TCR beta chains outstripping equally common others in clonal expansion. Sequencing likely produced, as an artifact, a cluster of highly shared sequence variants.

In the PCR, 60 Vbeta and 13 Jbeta primers were used. Generated by immunoSEQ multiplex PCR, the TCRdb table keeps only in-frame clones and is missing some. Among 170,000 or so clones, around 78% were seen once, and the ten largest hold 13%. The clonotype originates from a woman aged 50 to 60 in good health and CMV-seropositive. V usage is TRBV6-6 and J usage is TRBJ2-3; 8 nucleotides align to TRBD2. Sequenced: PBMCs. CDR3 in amino acids: CASSYGAGVGDTQYF. The CDR3 bases are TGTGCCAGCAGTTACGGAGCGGGGGTGGGAGATACGCAGTATTTT.